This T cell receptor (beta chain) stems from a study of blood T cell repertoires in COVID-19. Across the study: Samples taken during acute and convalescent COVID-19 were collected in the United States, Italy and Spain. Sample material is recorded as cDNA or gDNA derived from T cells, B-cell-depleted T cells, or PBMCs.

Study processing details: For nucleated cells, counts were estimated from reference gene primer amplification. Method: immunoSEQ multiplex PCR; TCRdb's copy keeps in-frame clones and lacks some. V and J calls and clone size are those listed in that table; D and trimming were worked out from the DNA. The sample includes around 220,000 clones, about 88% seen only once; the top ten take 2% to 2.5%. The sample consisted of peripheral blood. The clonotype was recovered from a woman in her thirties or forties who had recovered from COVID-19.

The DNA for the CDR3 is TGTGCCAGCAGCCGAGAGGGCGGCCGGAAAGAGCAGTACTTC. It specifies CASSREGGRKEQYF. The rearrangement joins TRBV7-9 to TRBJ2-7; a weak D match, TRBD2 (5 bases). The CDR3 has 14 amino acids. V lost 5 bases and J lost 7, with 18 bases in between. Germline lookup yields CDR1 SEHNR and CDR2 FQNEAQ (reference sequence).